The 19 T cell receptor beta chains below were found in one sample sequenced in a study of blood T cell repertoires in COVID-19. Clones were sequenced by immunoSEQ multiplex PCR, and TCRdb holds only the in-frame ones, with some missing. The sample contains 200,000 to 250,000 clones, around nine tenths of which appear only once. Sequencing input: PBMCs or T cells enriched from blood (not recorded which). These receptor sequences come from a woman aged 50 to 65 with acute COVID-19.

The genes are TRBV18 and TRBJ2-7, with TRBD1 matching 11 bases. The germline V gene encodes CDR1 KGHSH and CDR2 LQKENI. V was clipped by 4 bases and J by 1 base; unmatched bases: 3. The CDR3 totals 15 residues. The CDR3 spells CASSRTGGTSYEQYF. The DNA for the CDR3 is TGTGCCAGCTCACGGACAGGGGGCACATCCTACGAGCAGTACTTC.

The genes are TRBV7-8 and TRBJ2-5, with D possibly TRBD1 on 5 matching bases. This CDR3 is built from 17 residues. Germline V gene sequence: CDR1 SGHVS, CDR2 FQNEAQ. The V end lost 4 bases, the J end lost 6 bases, and 24 bases lay between the germline ends. The CDR3 nucleotides are TGTGCCAGCAGCTCGGCGCAGAGACAGAATAAGCGTCAGACCCAGTACTTC. Its protein product is CASSSAQRQNKRQTQYF.

V gene TRBV10-1 combines with J gene TRBJ2-2; TRBD2 aligns across 9 bases. After removal of 0 bases from V and 4 bases from J, the junction contained 6 bases not matched to a gene. Germline V gene lookup returns CDR1 WNHNN and CDR2 SYGVQD (reference sequence). The CDR3 has 17 amino acids. The DNA for the CDR3 is TGCGCCAGCAGTGAGTCGGATAGCGGGAGCTCCACCGGGGAGCTGTTTTTT. Its translation is CASSESDSGSSTGELFF.

The chain carries TRBV14 and TRBJ2-4; the D gene is possibly TRBD1 (5 bases). V shed 1 base and J shed 7 bases, with 14 bases lying between them. This CDR3 region has 15 residues. Germline lookup yields CDR1 SGHDN and CDR2 FVKESK. CDR3 in amino acids: CASSQGGRVANIQYF. The DNA for the CDR3 is TGTGCCAGCAGCCAAGGCGGCAGGGTTGCCAACATTCAGTACTTC. The full variable domain, its missing parts supplied by reference TRBV14 and TRBJ2-4, is EAGVTQFPSHSVIEKGQTVTLRCDPISGHDNLYWYRRVMGKEIKFLLHFVKESKQDESGMPNNRFLAERTGGTYSTLKVQPAELEDSGVYFCASSQGGRVANIQYFGAGTRLSVL.

The gene calls are TRBV7-3 and TRBJ2-1; TRBD2 aligns across 12 bases. This CDR3 spans 16 amino acids. The V gene end was trimmed by 5 bases and the J gene end by 1 base; junction bases not matched to a gene: 3. Germline lookup yields CDR1 SGHTA and CDR2 FQGTGA. The DNA of the CDR3 is TGTGCCAGCAGCCTACTAGCGGGAGGTTCCTACAATGAGCAGTTCTTC. This sequence encodes CASSLLAGGSYNEQFF. The entire variable domain, with the rest obtained from reference TRBV7-3 and TRBJ2-1, is as follows: GAGVSQTPSNKVTEKGKYVELRCDPISGHTALYWYRQSLGQGPEFLIYFQGTGAADDSGLPNDRFFAVRPEGSVSTLKIQRTERGDSAVYLCASSLLAGGSYNEQFFGPGTRLTVL.

The chain uses TRBV6-5 and TRBJ1-2, with no clear D. V was cut by 0 bases and J by 7 bases, with 12 bases left in between. There are 14 residues in the CDR3. Germline values: CDR1 MNHEY, CDR2 SVGAGI. The DNA of the CDR3 is TGTGCCAGCAGTTACTCAGATAAGTTCGGTGGCTACACCTTC. It is translated as CASSYSDKFGGYTF.

The chain links TRBV29-1 to TRBJ2-7; possible D gene TRBD2, 5 bases. The CDR3 has 13 residues. With 6 bases removed from V and 2 bases from J, the gap between germline ends came to 14 bases. Germline CDR1 and CDR2: SQVTM and ANQGSEA. The CDR3 sequence: CSVGSMTTYEQYF. DNA for the CDR3: TGCAGCGTGGGGTCCATGACTACCTACGAGCAGTACTTC.

The V gene is TRBV27, the J gene TRBJ2-2, with D perhaps TRBD1 (6 bases). CDR3 size: 14 residues. The ends were cut back, 5 bases at V and 5 bases at J, with 12 bases in the middle. In germline, CDR1 is MNHEY, CDR2 SMNVEV (reference sequence). The CDR3 DNA reads as TGTGCCAGCAGTCCACAGGGAGAAACCGGGGAGCTGTTTTTT. Residues: CASSPQGETGELFF.

The chain is built from TRBV3-1 (or the pseudogene TRBV3-2) and TRBJ1-2, with TRBD1 matching 10 bases. CDR1 is LGHDT and CDR2 is YNNKEL in the germline V gene (reference sequence). This CDR3 is 16 amino acids long. After removal of 3 bases from V and 7 bases from J, the junction contained 11 bases not matched to a gene. CDR3: CASSQGGTGVRRGYTF. CDR3 DNA: TGTGCCAGCAGCCAGGGAGGGACAGGGGTCCGTCGTGGCTACACCTTC.

This clone was detected a few times. V gene TRBV7-9 combines with J gene TRBJ1-4; D remains ambiguous. Trimming took 5 bases from V and 4 from J, leaving 20 bases between them. CDR3 length: 17 amino acids. The germline V gene has CDR1 SEHNR and CDR2 FQNEAQ (reference sequence). The CDR3 region has the DNA TGTGCCAGCAGCCCTAAACTGACCGGACTCTTTAATGAAAAACTGTTTTTT. Translation: CASSPKLTGLFNEKLFF.

This clone has only one observation. The genes are TRBV18 and TRBJ2-2; 9 nucleotides match TRBD1. CDR3 length: 15 amino acids. In germline, CDR1 is KGHSH, CDR2 LQKENI. J gave up 6 bases and V 7 bases, and 9 bases lay outside the gene matches. This CDR3 is CASLMGQGVSGELFF. The CDR3 nucleotides read TGTGCCAGCTTGATGGGACAGGGAGTCTCCGGGGAGCTGTTTTTT.

The V and J genes are TRBV7-6 and TRBJ2-1, with 9 bases lining up with TRBD2. CDR1 SGHVS and CDR2 FNYEAQ come from the germline V gene. The CDR3 covers 16 residues. Losses at the gene ends were 1 base for V and 3 bases for J; bases not matched to a gene: 4. In nucleotides, the CDR3 is TGTGCCAGCAGCTTAGATCGCGGGAGGGGCTACAATGAGCAGTTCTTC. It specifies CASSLDRGRGYNEQFF.

This chain uses TRBV7-9 with TRBJ2-2; the match to TRBD2 covers 7 bases. V shed 1 base, J shed 4 bases, and the junction held 6 bases outside the gene matches. The CDR3 spans 16 residues. The germline CDR1 and CDR2 sequences are SEHNR and FQNEAQ (reference sequence). CDR3: CASSLVGGRVTGELFF. Here the CDR3 DNA reads TGTGCCAGCAGCTTAGTGGGCGGGAGAGTCACCGGGGAGCTGTTTTTT.

The sample holds a few counts of this clone. The rearrangement links TRBV30 to TRBJ2-7, with 10 bases that match TRBD2. The ends lost 0 bases at V and 0 bases at J; junction bases unmatched: 11. Germline V gives CDR1 GTSNPN, CDR2 SVGIG (reference sequence). This CDR3 is 18 amino acids long. In DNA, the CDR3 is TGTGCCTGGAGTGTACCCCCCTACCCTAGCGGGAGCTCCTACGAGCAGTACTTC. Its translation is CAWSVPPYPSGSSYEQYF.

The CDR3 coding sequence is TGTGCCAGCAGCCCCGGGACAGGGAATCGGTCACCCCTCCACTTT. Its protein product is CASSPGTGNRSPLHF. This chain joins TRBV7-3 and TRBJ1-6, with 9 bases lining up with TRBD1. Germline V gene data show CDR1 as SGHTA and CDR2 as FQGTGA. Unmatched junction bases numbered 9, after V lost 5 bases and J lost 10 bases. The CDR3 is 15 amino acids.

The chain employs TRBV27 and TRBJ1-4; possible D gene TRBD1, 6 bases. The CDR3 runs 13 residues. Trimming took off 8 bases at V and 4 bases at J, with 11 bases between the two ends. From germline, CDR1 is MNHEY and CDR2 SMNVEV (reference sequence). The CDR3 DNA follows: TGTGCCAGCGGGGGGGCAGTTAATGAAAAACTGTTTTTT. Protein: CASGGAVNEKLFF.

This chain links TRBV9 with TRBJ1-3; no clear D gene. The germline CDR1 and CDR2 sequences are SGDLS and YYNGEE. CDR3 size: 14 residues. V lost 6 bases, J lost 0 bases, and 10 bases lay in between. DNA of the CDR3: TGTGCCAGCAACAGAGCCGCCTCTGGAAACACCATATATTTT. Amino acid sequence: CASNRAASGNTIYF.

This clone was seen a single time. The rearrangement uses TRBV2 and TRBJ1-4; tentatively, D is TRBD1 (5 bases). Trimming cost V 8 bases and J 0 bases, with 22 bases left between them. From germline, CDR1 is SNHLY and CDR2 FYNNEI. The CDR3 extends over 18 amino acids. CDR3 amino acids: CASPSAVQEIATNEKLFF. The CDR3 region has the DNA TGTGCCAGCCCGTCTGCGGTACAGGAAATCGCAACTAATGAAAAACTGTTTTTT.

The chain carries TRBV5-1 and TRBJ2-3, with a weak D call TRBD2 (5 bases). Germline V gives CDR1 SGHRS, CDR2 YFSETQ. This CDR3 comprises 15 residues. V was cut by 1 base and J by 0 bases, with 9 bases left in between. CDR3 region: CASSLRAASTDTQYF. CDR3 DNA sequence: TGCGCCAGCAGCTTGAGAGCGGCCAGCACAGATACGCAGTATTTT.